These 9 T cell receptor beta chains were sequenced from one sample in a study of T cell responses to AZD1222 COVID-19 vaccine. Measured with immunoSEQ multiplex PCR; TCRdb has only the in-frame clones, and not every one. This table has some 150,000 clones, 90% appearing once. The starting material was peripheral blood, obtained on day 0 of AZD1222 vaccination. The receptors come from an adult in good health.

The chain is built from TRBV4-1 and TRBJ2-7; D may be TRBD1 or TRBD2 (5 bases each). The CDR3 runs to 16 residues. Trimming stripped 0 bases from V and 0 bases from J, with 12 bases between. The germline CDR1 and CDR2 sequences are MGHRA and YSYEKL. CDR3 in amino acids: CASSQEGPLSSYEQYF. The DNA for the CDR3 is TGCGCCAGCAGCCAAGAGGGACCTTTAAGCTCCTACGAGCAGTACTTC.

This rearrangement joins TRBV27 to TRBJ1-4, with a tentative D call TRBD1 (5 bases). Germline loops: CDR1 MNHEY, CDR2 SMNVEV (reference sequence). This CDR3 region has 17 residues. Trimming stripped 0 bases from V and 1 base from J, with 12 bases between. The CDR3: CASSLSAGIRTNEKLFF. CDR3 coding DNA: TGTGCCAGCAGTTTATCGGCAGGGATTAGAACTAATGAAAAACTGTTTTTT.

This chain uses TRBV5-5 with TRBJ1-4, with D perhaps TRBD1 (5 bases). CDR3 size: 15 residues. Looked up from germline, CDR1 is SGHKS and CDR2 is YYEKEE (reference sequence). V dropped 4 bases and J dropped 7 bases, with 17 bases sitting between them. DNA of the CDR3: TGTGCCAGCAGCAGGCAGGGCGATGGGGGTGAAAAACTGTTTTTT. Translated, it gives CASSRQGDGGEKLFF.

The chain couples TRBV18 to TRBJ1-4; the D is unclear. The V end lost 5 bases, the J end lost 7 bases, and 11 bases lay between the germline ends. Germline CDR1 reads KGHSH; CDR2 reads LQKENI. The CDR3 has 13 residues. CDR3 loop: CASSTIIGEKLFF. CDR3 sequence (DNA): TGTGCCAGCTCAACTATCATAGGTGAAAAACTGTTTTTT.

The chain recombines TRBV19 with TRBJ2-2; 7 nucleotides align to TRBD1. Per the germline V gene, CDR1 is LNHDA and CDR2 is SQIVND (reference sequence). Trimming cost V 4 bases and J 5 bases; bases outside gene matches: 10. This CDR3 has 16 amino acids. The CDR3 loop reads CASSTLQGSLTGELFF. The CDR3 DNA follows: TGTGCCAGTAGTACACTACAGGGGAGTCTAACCGGGGAGCTGTTTTTT.

V and J are TRBV30 and TRBJ2-7; D is ambiguous. The CDR3 runs to 13 residues. Trimming removed 2 bases from V and 4 bases from J, with 12 bases in between. Germline CDR1 reads GTSNPN; CDR2 reads SVGIG (reference sequence). Here the CDR3 reads CAWSPLGLYEQYF. CDR3 in DNA: TGTGCCTGGAGTCCCCTTGGGCTATACGAGCAGTACTTC.

The CDR3 loop is CASSSGSRGDTQYF. The CDR3, as DNA: TGTGCCAGTAGTAGCGGGAGTAGAGGAGATACGCAGTATTTT. The V gene is TRBV19, the J gene TRBJ2-3; 7 bases are a match to TRBD2. The V and J ends lost 4 bases and 5 bases, in that order; junction bases with no gene match: 6. The germline V gene has CDR1 LNHDA and CDR2 SQIVND (reference sequence). CDR3 length: 14 amino acids.

J is TRBJ2-2 and V is TRBV29-1; 7 bases fit TRBD2. This CDR3 comprises 18 residues. Germline V lookup: CDR1 SQVTM, CDR2 ANQGSEA. J was trimmed by 7 bases and V by 4 bases; bases with no gene match: 21. The DNA of the CDR3 is TGCAGCGTTGGGGGACTACACGACGAAGGCCCGGGATTCGGGGAGCTGTTTTTT. Its protein is CSVGGLHDEGPGFGELFF.

The rearrangement joins TRBV5-1 to TRBJ2-3; perhaps D is TRBD1 or TRBD2 (5 bases each). Trimming took off 0 bases at V and 1 base at J, with 6 bases between the two ends. Germline loops: CDR1 SGHRS, CDR2 YFSETQ. The CDR3 is 14 amino acids. This CDR3 reads CASSLGGGTDTQYF. As DNA, the CDR3 is TGCGCCAGCAGCTTGGGAGGGGGCACAGATACGCAGTATTTT.